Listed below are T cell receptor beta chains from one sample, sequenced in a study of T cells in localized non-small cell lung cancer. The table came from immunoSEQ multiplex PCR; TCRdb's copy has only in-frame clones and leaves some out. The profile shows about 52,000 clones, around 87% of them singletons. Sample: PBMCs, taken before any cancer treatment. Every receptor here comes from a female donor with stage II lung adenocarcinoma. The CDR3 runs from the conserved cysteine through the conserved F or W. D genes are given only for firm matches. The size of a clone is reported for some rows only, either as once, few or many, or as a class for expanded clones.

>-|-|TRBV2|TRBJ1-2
CASSPGPNYGYTF
TGTGCCAGCAGCCCGGGACCTAACTATGGCTACACCTTC
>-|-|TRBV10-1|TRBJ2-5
CASSESVAEGLETQYF
TGCGCCAGCAGTGAGTCGGTAGCTGAGGGGTTGGAGACCCAGTACTTC
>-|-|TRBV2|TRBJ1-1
CASREGPRGEAFF
TGTGCCAGCAGGGAAGGGCCGAGAGGTGAAGCTTTCTTT
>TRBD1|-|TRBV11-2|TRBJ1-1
CASSQTGGVGTEAFF
TGTGCCAGCAGCCAAACAGGGGGCGTGGGGACTGAAGCTTTCTTT
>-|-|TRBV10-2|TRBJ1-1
CASTTPGFATEAFF
TGCGCCAGCACGACCCCGGGGTTTGCCACTGAAGCTTTCTTT
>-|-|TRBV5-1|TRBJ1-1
CASSSISESTEAFF
TGCGCCAGCAGCTCGATCTCCGAGAGCACTGAAGCTTTCTTT
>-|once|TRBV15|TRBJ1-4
CATTSGATNEKLFF
TGTGCCACCACCTCAGGAGCAACTAATGAAAAACTGTTTTTT
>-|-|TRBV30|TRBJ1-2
CAWSATGKGYTF
TGTGCCTGGAGCGCTACAGGGAAGGGCTACACCTTC
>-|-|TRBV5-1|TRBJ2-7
CASTPPSSYEQYF
TGCGCCAGCACCCCTCCCAGCTCCTACGAGCAGTACTTC
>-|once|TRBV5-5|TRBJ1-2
CANSPDLNYGYTF
TGTGCCAACAGCCCCGACTTAAACTATGGCTACACCTTC
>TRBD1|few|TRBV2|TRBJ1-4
CASSEEGQLAEKLFF
TGTGCCAGCAGTGAAGAGGGACAGCTTGCTGAAAAACTGTTTTTT
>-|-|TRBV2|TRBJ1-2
CASSEVALNYGYTF
TGTGCCAGCAGTGAAGTGGCACTGAACTATGGCTACACCTTC
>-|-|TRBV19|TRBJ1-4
CASGGFPANEKLFF
TGTGCCAGTGGGGGTTTCCCGGCTAATGAAAAACTGTTTTTT
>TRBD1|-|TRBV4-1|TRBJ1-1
CASSQGQGSGTEAFF
TGCGCCAGCAGCCAAGGACAGGGTTCGGGCACTGAAGCTTTCTTT
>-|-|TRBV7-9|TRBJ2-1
CASSLETPQFF
TGTGCCAGCAGCCTCGAGACACCCCAGTTCTTC
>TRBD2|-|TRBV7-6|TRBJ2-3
CASSSRTSGGPEADTQYF
TGTGCCAGCAGCTCAAGGACTAGCGGGGGCCCCGAGGCAGATACGCAGTATTTT
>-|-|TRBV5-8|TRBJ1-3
CASSYRVTGNTIYF
TGTGCCAGCAGCTACAGGGTTACTGGAAACACCATATATTTT
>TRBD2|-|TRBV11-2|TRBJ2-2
CASSWEGNVAGELFF
TGTGCCAGCAGCTGGGAGGGGAATGTGGCCGGGGAGCTGTTTTTT
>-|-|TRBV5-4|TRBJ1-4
CASSLGRGGEKLFF
TGTGCCAGCAGCTTGGGGAGGGGTGGAGAAAAACTGTTTTTT
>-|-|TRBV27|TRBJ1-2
CASSWGGGDVYGYTF
TGTGCCAGCAGTTGGGGCGGGGGGGACGTCTATGGCTACACCTTC
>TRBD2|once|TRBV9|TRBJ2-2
CASSVGLAGDTGELFF
TGTGCCAGCAGCGTAGGGCTAGCGGGGGACACCGGGGAGCTGTTTTTT
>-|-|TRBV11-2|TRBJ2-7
CASSSWLGVRPSYEQYF
TGTGCCAGCAGCTCTTGGCTCGGGGTGCGTCCTTCCTACGAGCAGTACTTC
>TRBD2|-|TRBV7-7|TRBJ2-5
CASSLVGLPQETQYF
TGTGCTAGCAGCTTAGTGGGACTACCCCAAGAGACCCAGTACTTC
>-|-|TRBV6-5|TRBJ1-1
CASSYSEAMTEAFF
TGTGCCAGCAGTTACTCCGAGGCCATGACTGAAGCTTTCTTT